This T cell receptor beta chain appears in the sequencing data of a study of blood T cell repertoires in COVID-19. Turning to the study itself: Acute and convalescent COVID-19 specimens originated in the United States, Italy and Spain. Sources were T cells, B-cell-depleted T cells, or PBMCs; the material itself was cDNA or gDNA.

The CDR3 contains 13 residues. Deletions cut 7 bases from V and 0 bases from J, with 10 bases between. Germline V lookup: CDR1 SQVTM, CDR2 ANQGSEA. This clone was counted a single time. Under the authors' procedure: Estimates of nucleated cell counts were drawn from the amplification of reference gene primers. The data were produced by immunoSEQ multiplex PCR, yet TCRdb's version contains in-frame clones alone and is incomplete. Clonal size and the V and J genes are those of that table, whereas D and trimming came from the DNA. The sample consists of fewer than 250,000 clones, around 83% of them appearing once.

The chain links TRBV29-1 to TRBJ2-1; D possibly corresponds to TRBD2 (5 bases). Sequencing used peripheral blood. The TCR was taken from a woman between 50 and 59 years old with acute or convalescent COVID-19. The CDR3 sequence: CSGRINSYNEQFF. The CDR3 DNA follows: TGCAGCGGGAGGATAAACTCCTACAATGAGCAGTTCTTC.